Shown below are 32 T cell receptor beta chains from a single sample sequenced in a study of beta chain features in type 1 diabetes. Since all of the isolated RNA was reverse transcribed, expressed TCRB transcripts were what got sequenced. Clones were read by immunoSEQ multiplex PCR, and TCRdb kept only the in-frame ones, dropping some. The data contain 130,000 to 150,000 clones, about 50% of them seen just once; the ten biggest clones take up around 0.43%. Sequenced input: Tregs from blood. The receptors derive from a young man in good health.

This clone was found once. The gene calls are TRBV7-8 and TRBJ1-5; D unclear. Germline CDR1 is SGHVS and CDR2 is FQNEAQ. This CDR3 region has 14 residues. Trimming shortened V by 0 bases and J by 3 bases, and 6 bases separated the two germline ends. The CDR3 here is CASSLARSNQPQHF. CDR3 coding DNA: TGTGCCAGCAGCTTAGCCCGGTCCAATCAGCCCCAGCATTTT.

This chain joins TRBV27 and TRBJ1-5; 12 bases match TRBD1. CDR3 length: 14 residues. With 9 bases clipped from V and 6 bases from J, the junction kept 6 bases outside the gene matches. Germline V gives CDR1 MNHEY, CDR2 SMNVEV (reference sequence). CDR3 residues: CASAGTGGSQPQHF. CDR3 in DNA: TGTGCCAGTGCCGGGACAGGGGGCTCTCAGCCCCAGCATTTT.

The CDR3 DNA reads TGTGCCAGCAGCTGGACAGGGGAGGAGTACTTC. This encodes CASSWTGEEYF. The J gene is TRBJ2-7, the V gene TRBV11-2, with TRBD1 matching over 9 bases. Germline V lookup: CDR1 SGHAT, CDR2 FQNNGV. The V gene end was trimmed by 4 bases and the J gene end by 11 bases; junction bases not matched to a gene: 3. The CDR3 is 11 amino acids.

The CDR3 spells CASSQDRWGHNYGYTF. The DNA for the CDR3 is TGCGCCAGCAGCCAGGACCGTTGGGGGCACAACTATGGCTACACCTTC. The chain combines TRBV5-1 with TRBJ1-2; tentative D call: TRBD1 (6 bases). CDR3 length: 16 amino acids. V was clipped by 4 bases and J by 2 bases, with 18 bases between them. The germline V gene has CDR1 SGHRS and CDR2 YFSETQ.

The CDR3 region has the DNA TGTGCCAGCAGCCCGAGGACAGGTTTGAACACTGAAGCTTTCTTT. Amino acid sequence: CASSPRTGLNTEAFF. The gene calls are TRBV11-2 and TRBJ1-1, with 7 bases that match TRBD1. From germline, CDR1 is SGHAT and CDR2 FQNNGV. This CDR3 has 15 residues. With V trimmed by 5 bases and J by 0 bases, 6 bases remained unmatched.

This clone showed up just a few times. CDR3 in amino acids: CASSTQAGQGYYEQYF. CDR3 coding DNA: TGTGCCAGCAGCACTCAGGCGGGACAGGGATATTACGAGCAGTACTTC. This chain connects TRBV4-2 to TRBJ2-7; TRBD1 matches 9 bases. CDR1 and CDR2 from the germline V gene are LGHNA and YNFKEQ. CDR3 length: 16 amino acids. V lost 5 bases to trimming and J lost 4 bases; unmatched junction nucleotides: 12.

The chain recombines TRBV10-3 with TRBJ1-1; the match to TRBD1 covers 8 bases. CDR1 and CDR2 (germline): ENHRY, SYGVKD. The CDR3 length is 10 residues. Trimming cost V 11 bases and J 9 bases; bases outside gene matches: 5. CDR3: CAAGDRKAFF. CDR3 DNA sequence: TGTGCCGCCGGGGACAGGAAAGCTTTCTTT.

In this sample, this clone turned up a few times. The chain carries TRBV4-3 and TRBJ2-1, with 8 bases fitting TRBD2. The V and J ends lost 0 bases and 6 bases, in that order; junction bases with no gene match: 4. The CDR3 length is 15 residues. CDR1 and CDR2 (germline): LGHNA, YSLEER. CDR3 sequence (DNA): TGCGCCAGCAGCCAAGAAAGAGGACTAGCCAATGAGCAGTTCTTC. Residues: CASSQERGLANEQFF.

The chain links TRBV7-2 to TRBJ2-3; 10 positions agree with TRBD1. Trimming took 6 bases from V and 3 from J; bases not matched to a gene: 18. CDR1 and CDR2 from the germline V gene are SGHTA and FQGNSA. The length of the CDR3 is 19 residues. CDR3 in DNA: TGTGCCAGCAGGACGGGACAGGGGTTTTGGGGAGGGAGGACAGATACGCAGTATTTT. This sequence encodes CASRTGQGFWGGRTDTQYF.

A few counts support this clone. The rearrangement links TRBV7-9 to TRBJ2-1, with 10 bases lining up with TRBD2. V lost 7 bases to trimming and J lost 4 bases; unmatched junction nucleotides: 4. This CDR3 is built from 14 residues. Germline CDR1 reads SEHNR; CDR2 reads FQNEAQ (reference sequence). The CDR3 loop reads CASKGLAIYNEQFF. In nucleotides, the CDR3 is TGTGCCAGCAAGGGACTAGCGATTTACAATGAGCAGTTCTTC. Filled out from reference TRBV7-9 and TRBJ2-1, the complete variable domain reads DTGVSQNPRHKITKRGQNVTFRCDPISEHNRLYWYRQTLGQGPEFLTYFQNEAQLEKSRLLSDRFSAERPKGSFSTLEIQRTEQGDSAMYLCASKGLAIYNEQFFGPGTRLTVL.

V usage is TRBV6-5 and J usage is TRBJ1-2; D unresolved. V was trimmed by 6 bases and J by 2 bases, leaving 7 bases between them. CDR1 and CDR2 (germline): MNHEY, SVGAGI. This CDR3 comprises 12 residues. The DNA of the CDR3 is TGTGCCAGCAGCCGCAGAAACTATGGCTACACCTTC. Protein sequence: CASSRRNYGYTF.

The chain has TRBV18 and TRBJ1-5, with D hard to call. This CDR3 spans 13 amino acids. From germline, CDR1 is KGHSH and CDR2 LQKENI. V was shortened by 3 bases and J by 2 bases, with 5 bases between the two germline ends. In DNA, the CDR3 is TGTGCCAGCTCACCCCATGGCAATCAGCCCCAGCATTTT. This encodes CASSPHGNQPQHF.

This chain connects TRBV28 to TRBJ1-1; TRBD1 aligns across 7 bases. This CDR3 is 16 amino acids long. The V and J ends lost 2 bases and 1 base, in that order; junction bases with no gene match: 7. Germline loops: CDR1 MDHEN, CDR2 SYDVKM. The CDR3 region has the DNA TGTGCCAGCAGTTTAAGTTTTACAGGGGCGAACACTGAAGCTTTCTTT. Amino acid sequence: CASSLSFTGANTEAFF.

The chain uses TRBV28 and TRBJ2-5; 11 bases fit TRBD1. From germline, CDR1 is MDHEN and CDR2 SYDVKM. The CDR3 contains 15 residues. The V segment lost 3 bases and the J segment 2 bases; nucleotides outside the gene matches: 2. The CDR3 nucleotides read TGTGCCAGCAGTTTTGGGACAGGGGGGCAAGAGACCCAGTACTTC. Amino acids: CASSFGTGGQETQYF.

This clone was recorded a few times. Here the CDR3 reads CASRDAGGPNEQFF. For the CDR3, the DNA is TGTGCCAGCAGGGACGCGGGGGGGCCTAATGAGCAGTTCTTC. The chain carries TRBV11-2 and TRBJ2-1, with 9 bases that match TRBD2. The J segment lost 7 bases and the V segment lost 6 bases, leaving 7 bases of the junction unmatched. The CDR3 loop spans 14 amino acids. CDR1 and CDR2 (germline): SGHAT, FQNNGV.

The genes are TRBV7-3 and TRBJ2-3, with 9 bases fitting TRBD1. V shed 6 bases, J shed 0 bases, and the junction held 1 base outside the gene matches. CDR3 length equals 14 residues. The germline V gene has CDR1 SGHTA and CDR2 FQGTGA. The CDR3 coding sequence is TGTGCCAGCAGAGACAGGGGGAGCACAGATACGCAGTATTTT. The encoded protein is CASRDRGSTDTQYF.

The chain couples TRBV10-3 to TRBJ1-1, with 10 bases lining up with TRBD1. The CDR3 has 14 amino acids. With V trimmed by 7 bases and J by 5 bases, 7 bases remained unmatched. CDR1 and CDR2 from the germline V gene are ENHRY and SYGVKD. CDR3 coding DNA: TGTGCCATCACCCCGACAGGGGGCATTACTGAAGCTTTCTTT. Encoded protein: CAITPTGGITEAFF.

J is TRBJ2-1 and V is TRBV27; 8 bases match TRBD2. CDR1 and CDR2 (germline): MNHEY, SMNVEV (reference sequence). The CDR3 has 15 residues. V gave up 5 bases and J gave up 9 bases; unmatched junction bases: 12. CDR3 residues: CASSTTSGGLSEQFF. The DNA for the CDR3 is TGTGCCAGCAGTACTACCTCGGGGGGGCTTAGTGAGCAGTTCTTC.

This clone has more than one count but fewer than ten. The chain links TRBV29-1 to TRBJ2-1; D perhaps matches TRBD1 (5 bases). Trimming removed 4 bases from V and 0 bases from J, with 10 bases in between. The CDR3 spans 14 residues. Germline assignment: CDR1 SQVTM and CDR2 ANQGSEA. This CDR3 is CSVAHRSSYNEQFF. For the CDR3, the DNA is TGCAGCGTTGCCCACAGGAGCTCCTACAATGAGCAGTTCTTC.

This clone was observed a few times. The V call is TRBV19, the J call TRBJ2-6, with TRBD2 as a possible D gene (6 bases). V lost 7 bases and J 3 bases, leaving 13 bases between the germline ends. The CDR3 totals 15 residues. The V gene's germline CDR1 is LNHDA and CDR2 SQIVND (reference sequence). CDR3 in DNA: TGTGCCAGTACCCCGGCGGGACGTGGGGCCAACGTCCTGACTTTC. It yields the protein CASTPAGRGANVLTF.

This chain uses TRBV6-5 with TRBJ2-7, with D tentatively TRBD1 (5 bases). CDR3 length: 15 amino acids. The germline CDR1 and CDR2 sequences are MNHEY and SVGAGI. Between the trimmed V and J ends, which lost 6 bases and 1 base, there was a span of 16 bases. The CDR3 loop is CASSRSAGHSYEQYF. The CDR3 DNA is TGTGCCAGCAGCCGCTCCGCAGGGCATTCCTACGAGCAGTACTTC.

This clone was counted between two and nine times. The chain uses TRBV7-9 and TRBJ2-3; the match to TRBD1 covers 7 bases. The length of the CDR3 is 14 residues. CDR1 is SEHNR and CDR2 is FQNEAQ in the germline V gene (reference sequence). With 3 bases clipped from V and 3 bases from J, the junction kept 3 bases outside the gene matches. The CDR3 coding sequence is TGTGCCAGCAGCTTGACAGGGTCTACAGATACGCAGTATTTT. Translating gives CASSLTGSTDTQYF.

This clone has just a few counts. The chain couples TRBV11-2 to TRBJ2-2; D might be TRBD2 (6 bases). Germline loops: CDR1 SGHAT, CDR2 FQNNGV. CDR3 length: 15 residues. V gave up 7 bases and J gave up 4 bases, with 16 bases separating them. The CDR3 loop is CASNQAGILTGELFF. CDR3 DNA: TGTGCCAGCAATCAGGCGGGGATACTCACCGGGGAGCTGTTTTTT.

This clone was recorded once. This chain connects TRBV5-8 to TRBJ2-5; 7 positions match TRBD2. CDR3 length equals 13 residues. The germline gives CDR1 SGHTS, CDR2 YDEGEE. J lost 5 bases, V lost 4 bases, and 5 bases had no gene match. The DNA for the CDR3 is TGTGCCAGCAGCCGGGGACTAATGGAGACCCAGTACTTC. Translated, it gives CASSRGLMETQYF. Full variable domain (missing parts from reference TRBV5-8 and TRBJ2-5): EAGVTQSPTHLIKTRGQQATLRCSPISGHTSVYWYQQALGLGLQFLLWYDEGEERNRGNFPPRFSGRQFPNYSSELNVNALELEDSALYLCASSRGLMETQYFGPGTRLLVL.

The J gene is TRBJ2-7, the V gene TRBV5-1; 11 positions match TRBD2. The CDR3 sequence is 13 residues long. Germline lookup yields CDR1 SGHRS and CDR2 YFSETQ. The J segment lost 7 bases and the V segment lost 4 bases, leaving 4 bases of the junction unmatched. The CDR3 loop reads CASSPRTSGEQYF. The CDR3 DNA reads as TGCGCCAGCAGCCCCCGGACTAGCGGGGAGCAGTACTTC. Based on the CDR3 plus reference TRBV5-1 and TRBJ2-7, the full variable domain is KAGVTQTPRYLIKTRGQQVTLSCSPISGHRSVSWYQQTPGQGLQFLFEYFSETQRNKGNFPGRFSGRQFSNSRSEMNVSTLELGDSALYLCASSPRTSGEQYFGPGTRLTVT.

In this sample, this clone turned up once. The chain couples TRBV9 to TRBJ1-1; the D is unclear. The CDR3 has 14 amino acids. Trimming stripped 0 bases from V and 1 base from J, with 7 bases between. CDR1 and CDR2 from the germline V gene are SGDLS and YYNGEE. CDR3 coding DNA: TGTGCCAGCAGCGTAGAAACAAGGAACACTGAAGCTTTCTTT. It specifies CASSVETRNTEAFF.

This clone showed up just a few times. V gene TRBV19 combines with J gene TRBJ1-5; TRBD1 agrees at 9 bases. Trimming took 6 bases from V and 5 from J; bases not matched to a gene: 14. Germline CDR1 reads LNHDA; CDR2 reads SQIVND (reference sequence). This CDR3 contains 17 residues. CDR3 sequence: CASRRNLRTGVYQPQHF. CDR3 sequence (DNA): TGTGCCAGTAGGAGGAACTTAAGGACAGGGGTGTATCAGCCCCAGCATTTT.

This clone was picked up a small number of times. J is TRBJ1-1 and V is TRBV7-3; 9 bases line up with TRBD1. The CDR3 runs 14 residues. CDR1 SGHTA and CDR2 FQGTGA come from the germline V gene. The junction had 4 bases not matched to a gene; V was cut back by 4 bases and J by 4 bases. For the CDR3, the DNA is TGTGCCAGCAGCTCGGGACAGGGATCCACTGAAGCTTTCTTT. Amino acids: CASSSGQGSTEAFF. Drawing the rest from reference TRBV7-3 and TRBJ1-1, the complete variable domain is GAGVSQTPSNKVTEKGKYVELRCDPISGHTALYWYRQSLGQGPEFLIYFQGTGAADDSGLPNDRFFAVRPEGSVSTLKIQRTERGDSAVYLCASSSGQGSTEAFFGQGTRLTVV.

This chain connects TRBV9 to TRBJ2-3; possible D gene TRBD2, 6 bases. Trimming took off 0 bases at V and 0 bases at J, with 17 bases between the two ends. The CDR3 extends over 18 amino acids. Per the germline V gene, CDR1 is SGDLS and CDR2 is YYNGEE. CDR3 amino acids: CASSVAPGLWISTDTQYF. CDR3 in DNA: TGTGCCAGCAGCGTAGCACCGGGACTTTGGATTAGCACAGATACGCAGTATTTT.

This chain links TRBV4-3 with TRBJ2-6, with D tentatively TRBD1 (6 bases). The CDR3 has 19 amino acids. The germline CDR1 and CDR2 sequences are LGHNA and YSLEER. Trimming took 2 bases from V and 2 from J, leaving 19 bases between them. The CDR3 DNA follows: TGCGCCAGCAGCCAAAATCGCCGCCGTTGGGGGCCTGGGGCCAACGTCCTGACTTTC. This sequence encodes CASSQNRRRWGPGANVLTF.

This clone was counted between two and nine times. The rearrangement uses TRBV28 and TRBJ1-1; D remains unclear. The V and J ends lost 6 bases and 6 bases respectively, with 11 bases between them. This CDR3 is built from 12 residues. Germline lookup yields CDR1 MDHEN and CDR2 SYDVKM. This chain's CDR3 is CASRFSGAEAFF. Written as DNA, the CDR3 is TGTGCCAGCAGGTTCTCGGGTGCTGAAGCTTTCTTT.

V gene TRBV11-3 combines with J gene TRBJ2-1; maybe TRBD2 (6 bases). CDR1 is SGHNT, CDR2 YENEEA, per germline. The V end was cut by 2 bases, the J end by 8 bases, with 13 bases between. The CDR3 has 14 amino acids. The CDR3 sequence is CASSLRSGRYEQFF. For the CDR3, the DNA is TGTGCCAGCAGCTTAAGGTCAGGGAGGTATGAGCAGTTCTTC.